This TCR beta chain was sequenced during a study of CD8+CD57+ T cells in acquired aplastic anemia. Study-level information: Recorded DNA amounts for sorted CD4+ and CD8+ cells had an average of 3.2 ug. Study-wide results and limits: Patients showed no significant difference from controls in CD8+ Simpson's diversity.

As to this clonotype: No antigen is known for it.

It was patients with CD8+CD57+ cell expansion by flow cytometry who were chosen for sequencing. Every patient presented with severe acquired aplastic anemia. By the time of blood sampling, patients had still received no therapy. Genomic DNA acted as the template from which TCR beta VDJ combination and CDR3 sequence profiling were carried out. Each CDR3 protein gets one entry after TCRdb re-called the reads with MiXCR. The table has 250,000 to 350,000 distinct CDR3 sequences, under 65% seen once. V lost 3 bases and J lost 2; bases outside the gene matches: 2. Germline CDR1 is MNHNS and CDR2 is SASEGT. The CDR3 totals 15 residues.

The V and J genes are TRBV6-1 and TRBJ1-4, with 8 bases matching TRBD1. The material sequenced was sorted CD4+, CD8+, or CD8+CD57+ T cells (not recorded which) from PBMCs. This TCR came from a human donor with aplastic anemia. As DNA, the CDR3 is TGTGCCAGCAGTGACCCAGGGGGCACTAATGAAAAACTGTTTTTT. Translated, it gives CASSDPGGTNEKLFF.